The 19 T cell receptor beta chains below were found in one sample sequenced in a study of response to subunit inactivated influenza vaccine. TCRdb used MiXCR to reprocess the RT-PCR reads, holding one entry per CDR3 protein. The sample yields approximately 170,000 distinct CDR3 sequences, about an eighth seen once. The material was CD8+ T cells sorted from PBMCs, obtained 5 days after vaccination. These receptor sequences come from a man aged 50 or older who received an inactivated influenza vaccine.

This chain connects TRBV12-3 or TRBV12-4 to TRBJ2-3; D gene ambiguous. The CDR3 runs 15 residues. The V end lost 2 bases, the J end lost 6 bases, and 15 bases lay between the germline ends. CDR3 sequence (DNA): TGTGCCAGCAGTTTAACACCTGGAGTAGGGGATACGCAGTATTTT. This codes for CASSLTPGVGDTQYF.

There are a few counts of this clonotype. The rearrangement joins TRBV6-5 to TRBJ1-2; D is unresolved. The germline CDR1 and CDR2 sequences are MNHEY and SVGAGI. This CDR3 is built from 16 residues. The V end was cut by 2 bases, the J end by 0 bases, with 13 bases between. The CDR3: CASSYDGRTTNYGYTF. The CDR3 nucleotides are TGTGCCAGCAGTTACGATGGCAGAACTACTAACTATGGCTACACCTTC.

Ten or more counts support this clonotype. This chain joins TRBV7-8 and TRBJ2-1; maybe TRBD2 (7 bases). CDR1 and CDR2 from the germline V gene are SGHVS and FQNEAQ. The V and J ends lost 1 base and 7 bases respectively, with 20 bases between them. This CDR3 comprises 17 residues. The chain's CDR3 is CASSLGDGGGPGNEQFF. The CDR3 bases are TGTGCCAGCAGCTTAGGAGATGGGGGGGGGCCGGGAAATGAGCAGTTCTTC.

The chain is built from TRBV7-8 and TRBJ2-1; D uncertain. Trimming took off 3 bases at V and 10 bases at J, with 10 bases between the two ends. Germline V lookup: CDR1 SGHVS, CDR2 FQNEAQ. The CDR3 extends over 12 amino acids. The CDR3 nucleotides read TGTGCCAGCAGCTTCTTTCGCCAAGAGCAGTTCTTC. It encodes CASSFFRQEQFF.

This clonotype was detected only a few times. V is TRBV9 and J is TRBJ1-3, with D uncertain. Trimming took 3 bases from V and 4 from J, leaving 11 bases between them. Germline lookup yields CDR1 SGDLS and CDR2 YYNGEE. CDR3 length: 14 residues. CDR3 residues: CASSDEGEGNTIYF. CDR3 in DNA: TGTGCCAGCAGCGATGAGGGAGAGGGAAACACCATATATTTT. The full variable domain, rest sourced from reference TRBV9 and TRBJ1-3, is DSGVTQTPKHLITATGQRVTLRCSPRSGDLSVYWYQQSLDQGLQFLIQYYNGEERAKGNILERFSAQQFPDLHSELNLSSLELGDSALYFCASSDEGEGNTIYFGEGSWLTVV.

CDR3 sequence reads: CASSLLGVGNTQYF. CDR3 nucleotide sequence: TGTGCCAGCAGTTTACTGGGGGTGGGAAATACGCAGTATTTT. The chain carries TRBV12-3 or TRBV12-4 and TRBJ2-3; D is perhaps TRBD1 or TRBD2 (5 bases each). CDR3 size: 14 residues. V was shortened by 2 bases and J by 7 bases, with 13 bases between the two germline ends.

V usage is TRBV5-1 and J usage is TRBJ2-5; TRBD2 matches at 9 bases. In germline, CDR1 is SGHRS, CDR2 YFSETQ. Trimming at V came to 2 bases and at J to 5 bases, leaving 7 bases not matched to a gene. The CDR3 runs 15 residues. The CDR3 DNA is TGCGCCAGCAGCTTTGGGCGGGGGGGCGACGAGACCCAGTACTTC. Residues: CASSFGRGGDETQYF.

The chain is built from TRBV6-4 and TRBJ2-1, with unresolved D. This CDR3 region has 13 residues. Trimming stripped 8 bases from V and 4 bases from J, with 12 bases between. Germline CDR1 reads MRHNA; CDR2 reads SNTAGT. CDR3 in amino acids: CASWRYAYNEQFF. The CDR3 DNA reads TGTGCCAGCTGGCGTTATGCTTACAATGAGCAGTTCTTC.

This clonotype has only a few counts. The J gene is TRBJ2-7, the V gene TRBV4-1; D possibly corresponds to TRBD2 (5 bases). Germline-derived CDR1 and CDR2 are MGHRA and YSYEKL. This CDR3 has 14 residues. Trimming took 1 base from V and 2 from J, leaving 9 bases between them. CDR3 coding DNA: TGCGCCAGCAGCCAAGTTGGAGGAGCCTACGAGCAGTACTTC. It codes for CASSQVGGAYEQYF.

V usage is TRBV7-9 and J usage is TRBJ2-3; no clear D. V was pared by 5 bases and J by 1 base, with 16 bases between. This CDR3 is built from 16 residues. Germline-derived CDR1 and CDR2 are SEHNR and FQNEAQ (reference sequence). CDR3 nucleotides: TGTGCCAGCAGCGCAGCCTGGGGTGAGGGCACAGATACGCAGTATTTT. This encodes CASSAAWGEGTDTQYF.

The table lists this clonotype with many counts. V is TRBV5-1 and J is TRBJ2-1, with D perhaps matching TRBD2 (6 bases). The germline gives CDR1 SGHRS, CDR2 YFSETQ. There are 13 residues in the CDR3. V lost 4 bases to trimming and J lost 9 bases, with 14 bases between them. This CDR3 reads CASSTFGGGEQFF. The DNA for the CDR3 is TGCGCCAGCAGCACCTTCGGGGGAGGTGAGCAGTTCTTC.

In this sample, this clonotype turned up many times. The CDR3: CSARVPPGLYEQYF. As DNA, the CDR3 is TGCAGTGCTAGAGTCCCCCCGGGGCTCTACGAGCAGTACTTC. The rearrangement joins TRBV20-1 to TRBJ2-7; D may correspond to TRBD1 or TRBD2 (5 bases each). V was pared by 1 base and J by 3 bases, with 13 bases between. Per the germline V gene, CDR1 is DFQATT and CDR2 is SNEGSKA (reference sequence). The CDR3 covers 14 residues.

This clonotype was observed a handful of times. The chain is built from TRBV7-2 and TRBJ2-5, with 8 nucleotides matching TRBD2. In germline, CDR1 is SGHTA, CDR2 FQGNSA. Trimming took 5 bases from V and 5 from J; bases not matched to a gene: 4. There are 13 residues in the CDR3. CDR3 in DNA: TGTGCCAGCAGCAACGGGGGGGTTGAGACCCAGTACTTC. It yields the protein CASSNGGVETQYF. Based on the CDR3 plus reference TRBV7-2 and TRBJ2-5, the full variable domain is GAGVSQSPSNKVTEKGKDVELRCDPISGHTALYWYRQSLGQGLEFLIYFQGNSAPDKSGLPSDRFSAERTGGSVSTLTIQRTQQEDSAVYLCASSNGGVETQYFGPGTRLLVL.

V gene TRBV14 combines with J gene TRBJ2-7; 9 bases are a match to TRBD1. Germline V gives CDR1 SGHDN, CDR2 FVKESK. The length of the CDR3 is 16 residues. J gave up 4 bases and V 0 bases, and 7 bases lay outside the gene matches. The CDR3 here is CASSQEGTGGNYEQYF. CDR3 sequence (DNA): TGTGCCAGCAGCCAAGAAGGAACAGGGGGCAATTACGAGCAGTACTTC.

This clonotype was picked up many times. The chain is built from TRBV6-5 and TRBJ2-5, with D perhaps matching TRBD2 (6 bases). In germline, CDR1 is MNHEY, CDR2 SVGAGI. V lost 0 bases, J lost 5 bases, and 13 bases lay in between. The CDR3 loop spans 15 amino acids. The CDR3 is CASSYSTGDGETQYF. CDR3 nucleotides: TGTGCCAGCAGTTACTCGACGGGGGACGGGGAGACCCAGTACTTC.

The rearrangement links TRBV6-2 or TRBV6-3 to TRBJ1-1; D perhaps matches TRBD1 (6 bases). In germline, CDR1 is MNHEY, CDR2 SVGEGT. CDR3 length: 13 residues. The V end lost 5 bases, the J end lost 6 bases, and 13 bases lay between the germline ends. The CDR3 bases are TGTGCCAGCAGTGACCTGGGGGGCCCTGAAGCTTTCTTT. This sequence encodes CASSDLGGPEAFF.

This clonotype was detected only a few times. This chain uses TRBV7-9 with TRBJ1-1; D unresolved. The CDR3 has 12 amino acids. The V end was cut by 1 base, the J end by 7 bases, with 7 bases between. The germline CDR1 and CDR2 sequences are SEHNR and FQNEAQ (reference sequence). This CDR3 reads CASSLGGGEAFF. The CDR3, as DNA: TGTGCCAGCAGCTTAGGAGGCGGTGAAGCTTTCTTT.

The CDR3 loop is CASSQVSAEYYGYTF. The DNA for the CDR3 is TGCGCCAGCAGCCAAGTATCCGCGGAATACTATGGCTACACCTTC. The rearrangement joins TRBV4-1 to TRBJ1-2; D remains ambiguous. The V gene lost 1 base and the J gene lost 3 bases, with 12 bases spanning the gap. Germline V gene lookup returns CDR1 MGHRA and CDR2 YSYEKL. CDR3 size: 15 residues.

The table lists this clonotype with a few counts. The chain is built from TRBV29-1 and TRBJ1-5; 8 positions match TRBD1. Germline V CDR1 and CDR2: SQVTM, ANQGSEA. The CDR3 contains 12 residues. CDR3 amino acids: CSAGQGDQPQHF. The CDR3 bases are TGCAGTGCCGGACAGGGCGATCAGCCCCAGCATTTT.